Sequencing of this TCR beta chain was carried out in a study of blood T cells in healthy people across ages. Healthy Russian Caucasian donors spanned ages about 6 to 95 years. CDR3 length: 14 residues. The V end lost 3 bases, the J end lost 0 bases, and 6 bases lay between the germline ends. CDR1 is MNHNS, CDR2 SASEGT, per germline. The second PCR ran about 6 to 11 cycles with a sample-barcoded 5' primer and J-beta primers. TCRdb itself ran the 5' RACE reads through MiXCR, one entry per CDR3 protein. The repertoire holds 1.5 million to 1.9 million distinct CDR3 sequences, with 35% to 45% as singletons. Study results and caveats: Without sorted subsets, naive and antigen-experienced compartments could not be conclusively compared.

A word on this clonotype: The target antigen is unknown.

This sequence was found in a woman under 30 in good health. Sequencing was done on a sample of blood. V gene TRBV6-1 combines with J gene TRBJ1-5; D ambiguous. CDR3 amino acids: CASSDRTSNQPQHF. The CDR3 DNA sequence: TGTGCCAGCAGTGACAGAACTAGCAATCAGCCCCAGCATTTT.